Following are 30 T cell receptor beta chains from one sample sequenced in a study of CD8 T cells in Susac syndrome. Random hexamers served to reverse transcribe roughly 0.5 to 1 ug RNA. Each CDR3 protein gets one entry after TCRdb re-called the immunoSEQ multiplex PCR reads with MiXCR. The sample consists of about 290,000 distinct CDR3 sequences, 65% to 90% of them appearing once. The sequencing input was CD8+ T cells from PBMCs. Receptors were obtained from a human donor with multiple sclerosis.

The chain combines TRBV6-5 with TRBJ2-2; D unclear. The CDR3 has 13 amino acids. CDR1 is MNHEY and CDR2 is SVGAGI in the germline V gene. V dropped 8 bases and J dropped 5 bases, with 12 bases sitting between them. The DNA of the CDR3 is TGTGCCAGCGTTTACCTCAGGACCGGGGAGCTGTTTTTT. Residues: CASVYLRTGELFF.

This chain connects TRBV27 to TRBJ2-7; TRBD2 agrees at 8 bases. Germline V lookup: CDR1 MNHEY, CDR2 SMNVEV (reference sequence). V lost 2 bases to trimming and J lost 3 bases; unmatched junction nucleotides: 3. The CDR3 length is 14 residues. The DNA of the CDR3 is TGTGCCAGCAGTTTACGGGGGGGGAACTACGAGCAGTACTTC. Amino acids: CASSLRGGNYEQYF.

The genes are TRBV7-9 and TRBJ2-7; D remains unclear. CDR3 length equals 14 residues. Deletions cut 6 bases from V and 3 bases from J, with 15 bases between. The germline CDR1 and CDR2 sequences are SEHNR and FQNEAQ (reference sequence). CDR3 loop: CASSQSGDIYEQYF. Here the CDR3 DNA reads TGTGCCAGCAGTCAGTCCGGAGACATCTACGAGCAGTACTTC.

This clonotype was seen only once. The chain links TRBV5-6 to TRBJ1-3; maybe TRBD1 (5 bases). Trimming removed 4 bases from V and 2 bases from J, with 19 bases in between. There are 17 residues in the CDR3. The germline V gene has CDR1 SGHDT and CDR2 YYEEEE. The CDR3 is CASSLDRDLGPGNTIYF. CDR3 bases: TGTGCCAGCAGCCTGGACCGGGACCTCGGACCTGGAAACACCATATATTTT.

The chain carries TRBV5-4 and TRBJ2-2; 12 bases map to TRBD2. The CDR3 consists of 17 residues. The V gene end was trimmed by 0 bases and the J gene end by 3 bases; junction bases not matched to a gene: 3. The germline gives CDR1 SGHNT, CDR2 YYREEE (reference sequence). The CDR3 bases are TGTGCCAGCAGCTTGGGACTAGCGGGAGCTTACACCGGGGAGCTGTTTTTT. It yields the protein CASSLGLAGAYTGELFF.

The gene calls are TRBV12-2 and TRBJ1-1; TRBD1 reflects the table's D call only, with no check against the DNA. TRBV12-2 is noted as a pseudogene. This CDR3 is 14 amino acids long. CDR3 coding DNA: TGTGCAAGTCGCTTAGGACGGGGGGGCACTGAAGCTTTCTTT. Its protein product is CASRLGRGGTEAFF.

The chain is built from TRBV16 and TRBJ2-1; 16 bases are a match to TRBD2. The CDR3 is 16 amino acids. The V and J ends lost 4 bases and 5 bases, in that order; junction bases with no gene match: 2. The germline gives CDR1 KGHSY, CDR2 FQNENV. The CDR3: CASSRGLAGGDNEQFF. The CDR3 nucleotides read TGTGCCAGCAGCCGGGGACTAGCGGGAGGGGACAATGAGCAGTTCTTC. Drawing the rest from reference TRBV16 and TRBJ2-1, the complete variable domain is GEEVAQTPKHLVRGEGQKAKLYCAPIKGHSYVFWYQQVLKNEFKFLISFQNENVFDETGMPKERFSAKCLPNSPCSLEIQATKLEDSAVYFCASSRGLAGGDNEQFFGPGTRLTVL.

This chain uses TRBV5-1 with TRBJ1-1; D gene unclear. V was clipped by 0 bases and J by 6 bases, with 15 bases between them. Looked up from germline, CDR1 is SGHRS and CDR2 is YFSETQ. The CDR3 consists of 15 residues. The CDR3 loop is CASSLVGPAGAEAFF. The DNA for the CDR3 is TGCGCCAGCAGCTTGGTTGGCCCCGCGGGCGCTGAAGCTTTCTTT.

The chain employs TRBV30 and TRBJ1-2; 8 bases align to TRBD1. Germline V gene lookup returns CDR1 GTSNPN and CDR2 SVGIG (reference sequence). This CDR3 is built from 17 residues. V gave up 4 bases and J gave up 1 base; unmatched junction bases: 14. Here the CDR3 DNA reads TGTGCCTGGATGTTTATCCGGGACAGGAGATTTAACTATGGCTACACCTTC. Translating it yields CAWMFIRDRRFNYGYTF.

The chain combines TRBV27 with TRBJ2-7, with TRBD2 identical over 7 bases. This CDR3 is 16 amino acids long. Germline assignment: CDR1 MNHEY and CDR2 SMNVEV (reference sequence). V lost 0 bases to trimming and J lost 3 bases; unmatched junction nucleotides: 8. The CDR3 region has the DNA TGTGCCAGCAGTTTATCCCTAGCGGAGCTGCGCTACGAGCAGTACTTC. This encodes CASSLSLAELRYEQYF.

The chain employs TRBV24-1 and TRBJ2-3; TRBD1 might be the D (5 bases). This CDR3 is 14 amino acids long. V lost 9 bases, J lost 1 base, and 13 bases lay in between. Germline V gives CDR1 KGHDR, CDR2 SFDVKD. The CDR3 nucleotides are TGTGCCACCTCCTTCCAAGGGGGCACAGATACGCAGTATTTT. Its translation: CATSFQGGTDTQYF.

The J gene is TRBJ2-5, the V gene TRBV4-1; maybe TRBD2 (5 bases). Trimming shortened V by 0 bases and J by 5 bases, and 7 bases separated the two germline ends. Germline V lookup: CDR1 MGHRA, CDR2 YSYEKL. There are 13 residues in the CDR3. CDR3 DNA: TGCGCCAGCAGCCAAGATTGGGAGGAGACCCAGTACTTC. Translating it yields CASSQDWEETQYF.

V gene TRBV29-1 combines with J gene TRBJ2-7; 8 bases fit TRBD2. With V trimmed by 0 bases and J by 2 bases, 6 bases remained unmatched. The CDR3 runs to 15 residues. The germline CDR1 and CDR2 sequences are SQVTM and ANQGSEA. The CDR3 region has the DNA TGCAGCGTTGAAGAGGCTAGCGGGTTTACCTACGAGCAGTACTTC. Translation gives CSVEEASGFTYEQYF.

This chain joins TRBV6-2 or TRBV6-3 and TRBJ2-1; possibly TRBD1 for D (6 bases). V lost 4 bases to trimming and J lost 4 bases, with 14 bases between them. The germline gives CDR1 MNHEY, CDR2 SVGEGT. This CDR3 has 15 residues. Here the CDR3 reads CASSLHRELYNEQFF. Written as DNA, the CDR3 is TGTGCCAGCAGTTTGCACAGGGAACTTTACAATGAGCAGTTCTTC.

This clonotype has only a few counts. J is TRBJ2-1 and V is TRBV11-3, with 7 bases identical to TRBD2. Germline V gives CDR1 SGHNT, CDR2 YENEEA. The CDR3 is 14 amino acids. V shed 5 bases, J shed 7 bases, and the junction held 8 bases outside the gene matches. The CDR3, as DNA: TGTGCCAGCAGCGCGGGAGTCCCGGGAAATGAGCAGTTCTTC. Translating gives CASSAGVPGNEQFF.

The chain carries TRBV19 and TRBJ1-3; no clear D. The CDR3 is 13 residues long. From germline, CDR1 is LNHDA and CDR2 SQIVND (reference sequence). Trimming shortened V by 7 bases and J by 3 bases, and 10 bases separated the two germline ends. DNA of the CDR3: TGTGCCAGTATACCGGGATATGGAAACACCATATATTTT. Translated: CASIPGYGNTIYF.

The chain uses TRBV25-1 and TRBJ2-7, with TRBD1 as a possible D gene (5 bases). V was trimmed by 2 bases and J by 5 bases, leaving 7 bases between them. The germline gives CDR1 MGHDK, CDR2 SYGVNS. The CDR3 sequence is 12 residues long. The CDR3, as DNA: TGTGCCAGCAGTGAAGGGGCCCACGAGCAGTACTTC. Its translation: CASSEGAHEQYF.

The chain carries TRBV6-2 or TRBV6-3 and TRBJ1-2, with D possibly matching TRBD1 (5 bases). Trimming took off 3 bases at V and 4 bases at J, with 18 bases between the two ends. CDR3 length: 16 residues. The germline V gene encodes CDR1 MNHEY and CDR2 SVGEGT. In DNA, the CDR3 is TGTGCCAGCAGTTATTTGGGGGAACTTGGCATCTATGGCTACACCTTC. Its protein is CASSYLGELGIYGYTF.

This chain joins TRBV7-9 and TRBJ2-3; 14 positions agree with TRBD2. This CDR3 contains 19 residues. Trimming cost V 4 bases and J 6 bases; bases outside gene matches: 15. The germline CDR1 and CDR2 sequences are SEHNR and FQNEAQ (reference sequence). The CDR3 loop reads CASSSENTGTSGSWDTQYF. CDR3 coding DNA: TGTGCCAGCAGCTCCGAAAACACTGGGACTAGCGGGAGCTGGGATACGCAGTATTTT.

V is TRBV9 and J is TRBJ2-5; D uncertain. V lost 3 bases and J 5 bases, leaving 11 bases between the germline ends. This CDR3 region has 13 residues. Germline V gene data show CDR1 as SGDLS and CDR2 as YYNGEE. The CDR3 region is CASSAYQHETQYF. CDR3 in DNA: TGTGCCAGCAGCGCCTACCAGCATGAGACCCAGTACTTC.

This clonotype was seen once. The V and J genes are TRBV29-1 and TRBJ2-1; D unclear. The germline V gene encodes CDR1 SQVTM and CDR2 ANQGSEA. CDR3 size: 12 residues. Trimming removed 2 bases from V and 4 bases from J, with 6 bases in between. The CDR3 loop reads CSVELYYNEQFF. CDR3 in DNA: TGCAGCGTTGAATTATATTACAATGAGCAGTTCTTC.

CDR3 DNA sequence: TGTGCCAGCAGCCCGGAGACAGGTGACACCGGGGAGCTGTTTTTT. Amino acid sequence: CASSPETGDTGELFF. The J gene is TRBJ2-2, the V gene TRBV12-3 or TRBV12-4; D is perhaps TRBD1 (6 bases). CDR3 length: 15 residues. V shed 6 bases and J shed 3 bases, with 14 bases lying between them.

This chain joins TRBV7-9 and TRBJ2-1, with TRBD2 matching 12 bases. The trim removed 5 bases at V and 1 base at J, leaving 3 bases unmatched. Germline-derived CDR1 and CDR2 are SEHNR and FQNEAQ (reference sequence). The length of the CDR3 is 16 residues. The DNA for the CDR3 is TGTGCCAGCAGCACACTAGCGGGAGGTTCCTACAATGAGCAGTTCTTC. Protein: CASSTLAGGSYNEQFF.

The V call is TRBV27, the J call TRBJ2-3; D is unclear. Looked up from germline, CDR1 is MNHEY and CDR2 is SMNVEV (reference sequence). Trimming removed 3 bases from V and 2 bases from J, with 12 bases in between. The CDR3 sequence is 15 residues long. The CDR3 loop reads CASSLLLSPTDTQYF. In DNA, the CDR3 is TGTGCCAGCAGTTTGCTCTTAAGTCCCACAGATACGCAGTATTTT.

The chain joins TRBV2 to TRBJ2-3, with D perhaps matching TRBD2 (5 bases). Germline V gene sequence: CDR1 SNHLY, CDR2 FYNNEI. The length of the CDR3 is 17 residues. Trimming shortened V by 3 bases and J by 0 bases, and 16 bases separated the two germline ends. The CDR3 DNA follows: TGTGCCAGCAGTGACGGTCCGGACTTATCGAGCACAGATACGCAGTATTTT. Amino acids: CASSDGPDLSSTDTQYF.

The V gene is TRBV5-4, the J gene TRBJ2-3, with unresolved D. The CDR3 contains 12 residues. CDR1 and CDR2 from the germline V gene are SGHNT and YYREEE (reference sequence). V lost 2 bases to trimming and J lost 4 bases, with 5 bases between them. The CDR3 coding sequence is TGTGCCAGCAGCTTAGTTCCAGATACGCAGTATTTT. Residues: CASSLVPDTQYF.

This chain links TRBV4-3 with TRBJ2-7, with 10 nucleotides matching TRBD2. V trimming: 4 bases; J trimming: 6 bases; junction bases outside the gene matches: 9. Germline values: CDR1 LGHNA, CDR2 YSLEER. The CDR3 is 15 residues long. The CDR3 nucleotides read TGCGCCAGCAGCCTTGGGAGAGCGGGAGGGAGCGAGCAGTACTTC. This gives the protein CASSLGRAGGSEQYF.

The table lists this clonotype with a count of one. V and J are TRBV6-5 and TRBJ2-3, with D uncertain. This CDR3 spans 14 amino acids. Germline V gene sequence: CDR1 MNHEY, CDR2 SVGAGI. V lost 3 bases, J lost 3 bases, and 10 bases lay in between. The CDR3 sequence: CASSYLTETDTQYF. CDR3 sequence (DNA): TGTGCCAGCAGTTATCTGACGGAGACAGATACGCAGTATTTT.

The chain joins TRBV7-9 to TRBJ2-1, with 7 bases aligning to TRBD1. Germline loops: CDR1 SEHNR, CDR2 FQNEAQ (reference sequence). Unmatched junction bases numbered 7, after V lost 5 bases and J lost 0 bases. This CDR3 has 16 residues. The CDR3 DNA is TGTGCCAGCAGCATAAACAGGGGCACCTCCTACAATGAGCAGTTCTTC. Protein sequence: CASSINRGTSYNEQFF.

This chain's CDR3 is CASRGLELAGALYYNEQFF. In nucleotides, the CDR3 is TGTGCCAGCAGGGGTTTAGAACTAGCGGGAGCCCTTTACTACAATGAGCAGTTCTTC. The genes are TRBV27 and TRBJ2-1; 11 bases match TRBD2. V was clipped by 6 bases and J by 3 bases; unmatched bases: 16. The germline gives CDR1 MNHEY, CDR2 SMNVEV (reference sequence). The CDR3 loop spans 19 amino acids.